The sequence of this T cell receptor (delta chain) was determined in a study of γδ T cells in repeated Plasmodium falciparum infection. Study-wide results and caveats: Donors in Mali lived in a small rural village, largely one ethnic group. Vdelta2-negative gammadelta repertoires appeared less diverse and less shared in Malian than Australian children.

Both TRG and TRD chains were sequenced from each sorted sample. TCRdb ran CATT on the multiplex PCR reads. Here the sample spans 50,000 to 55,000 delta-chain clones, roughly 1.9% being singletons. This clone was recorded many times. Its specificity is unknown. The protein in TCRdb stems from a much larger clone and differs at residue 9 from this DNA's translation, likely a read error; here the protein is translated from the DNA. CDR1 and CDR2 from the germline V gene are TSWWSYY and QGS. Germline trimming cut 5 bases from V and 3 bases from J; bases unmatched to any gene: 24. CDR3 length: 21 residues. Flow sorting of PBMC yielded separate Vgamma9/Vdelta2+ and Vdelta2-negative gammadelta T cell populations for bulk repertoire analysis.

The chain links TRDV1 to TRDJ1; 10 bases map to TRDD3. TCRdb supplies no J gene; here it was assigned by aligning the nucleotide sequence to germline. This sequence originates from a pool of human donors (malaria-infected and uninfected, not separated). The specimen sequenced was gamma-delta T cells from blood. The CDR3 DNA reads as TGTGCTCTTGGGAAAAGGTTACTACCTTGGGGGATACCCATGGCGTCCGATAAACTCATCTTT. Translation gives CALGKRLLPWGIPMASDKLIF.